The text below deals with one TCR beta chain. Its antigen is undetermined. These data come from a study of shared clonotypes between healthy human individuals. Overall study context: Donors consisted of a couple of women and a few men between 18 and 49.

The CDR3 has 16 residues. The junction had 4 bases not matched to a gene; V was cut back by 0 bases and J by 2 bases. CDR1 and CDR2 from the germline V gene are GTSNPN and SVGIG (reference sequence). Findings and limits, study-wide: A generally larger estimated richness was seen in naive subsets than in memory subsets.

Sequencing used immunoSEQ multiplex PCR; TCRdb keeps in-frame clones, though not all of them. The repertoire includes some 2,400,000 clones, roughly 95% of them detected once, and over 0.1% sits in the top ten. The V call is TRBV30, the J call TRBJ1-5; TRBD1 aligns across 10 bases. The material sequenced was naive CD4+ T cells sorted from blood. Subset defined: CD45RA+ positively selected. The origin of this receptor is a man aged 18 to 29 in good health. The CDR3 loop is CAWSVSGTGGNQPQHF. CDR3 nucleotide sequence: TGTGCCTGGAGTGTTTCCGGGACAGGGGGCAATCAGCCCCAGCATTTT.